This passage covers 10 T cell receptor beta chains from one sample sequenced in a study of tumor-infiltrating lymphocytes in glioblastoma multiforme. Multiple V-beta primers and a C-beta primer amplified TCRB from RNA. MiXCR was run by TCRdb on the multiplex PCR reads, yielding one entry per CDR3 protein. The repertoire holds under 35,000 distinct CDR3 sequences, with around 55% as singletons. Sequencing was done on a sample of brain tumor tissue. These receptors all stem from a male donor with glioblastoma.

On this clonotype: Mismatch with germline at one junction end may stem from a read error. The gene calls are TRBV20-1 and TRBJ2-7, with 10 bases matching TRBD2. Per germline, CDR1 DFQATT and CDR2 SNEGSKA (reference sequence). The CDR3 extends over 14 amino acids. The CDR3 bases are TGCAGTGTTAGGACTAGCGGAGGGGCCTACGAGCGGTACTTC. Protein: CSVRTSGGAYERYF.

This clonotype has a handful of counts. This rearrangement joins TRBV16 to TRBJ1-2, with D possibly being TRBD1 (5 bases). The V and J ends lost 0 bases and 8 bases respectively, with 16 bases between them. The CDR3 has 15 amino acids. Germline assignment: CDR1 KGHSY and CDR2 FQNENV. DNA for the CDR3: TGTGCCAGCAGCCAATCCGGCAGGGAAGTAGGCGGCTACACCTTC. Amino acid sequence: CASSQSGREVGGYTF.

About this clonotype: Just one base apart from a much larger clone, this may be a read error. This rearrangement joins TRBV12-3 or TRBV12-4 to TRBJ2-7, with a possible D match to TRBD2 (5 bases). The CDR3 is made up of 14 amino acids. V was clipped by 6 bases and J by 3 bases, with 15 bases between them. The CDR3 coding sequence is TGTGCCAGCAGCCCCAGTCAGCGGTACTACGAGCAGTACTTC. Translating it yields CASSPSQRYYEQYF.

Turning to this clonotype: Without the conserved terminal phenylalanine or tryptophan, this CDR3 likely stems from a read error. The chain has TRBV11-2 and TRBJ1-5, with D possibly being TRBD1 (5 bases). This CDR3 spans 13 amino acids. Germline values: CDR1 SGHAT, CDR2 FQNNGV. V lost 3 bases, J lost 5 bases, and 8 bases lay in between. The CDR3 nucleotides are TGTGCCAGCAGCTTTGGCAGGGATCAGCCCCAGCATTAT. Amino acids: CASSFGRDQPQHY.

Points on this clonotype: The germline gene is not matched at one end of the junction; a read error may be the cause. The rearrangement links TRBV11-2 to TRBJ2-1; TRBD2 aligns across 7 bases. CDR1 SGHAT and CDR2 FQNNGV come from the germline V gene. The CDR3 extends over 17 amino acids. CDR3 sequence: CARSLVPASGTYNKQLF. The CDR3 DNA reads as TGTGCCAGGAGCTTAGTCCCCGCTAGCGGCACCTACAATAAGCAGCTCTTC.

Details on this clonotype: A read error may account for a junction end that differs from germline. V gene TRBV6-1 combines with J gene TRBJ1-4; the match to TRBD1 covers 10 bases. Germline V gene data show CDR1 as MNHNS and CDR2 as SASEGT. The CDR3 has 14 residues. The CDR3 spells CASNETGTGEKPFF. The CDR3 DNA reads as TGTGCCAGCAATGAAACCGGGACAGGGGAAAAACCGTTTTTT.

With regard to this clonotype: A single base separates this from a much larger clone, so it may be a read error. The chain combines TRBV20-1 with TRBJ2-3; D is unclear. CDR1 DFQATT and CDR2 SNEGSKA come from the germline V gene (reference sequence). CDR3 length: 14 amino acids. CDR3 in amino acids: CSARDRVGTDTHYF. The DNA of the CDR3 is TGCAGTGCTAGAGACAGAGTGGGCACAGATACGCACTATTTT.

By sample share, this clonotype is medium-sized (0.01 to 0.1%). The CDR3 region is CAISESLGSDGYTF. In DNA form, the CDR3 reads TGTGCCATCAGTGAGTCTCTGGGGTCAGATGGCTACACCTTC. The chain combines TRBV10-3 with TRBJ1-2; D is undetermined. The CDR3 is 14 residues long. Germline loops: CDR1 ENHRY, CDR2 SYGVKD. Trimming pared 0 bases from V and 6 bases from J, leaving 11 bases between.

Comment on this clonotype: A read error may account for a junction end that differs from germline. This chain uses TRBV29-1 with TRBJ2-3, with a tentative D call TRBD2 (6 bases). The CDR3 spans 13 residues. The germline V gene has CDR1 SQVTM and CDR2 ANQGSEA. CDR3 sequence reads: CSVSGTCTYTQYF. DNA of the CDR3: TGCAGTGTATCCGGGACTTGCACATATACGCAGTATTTT.

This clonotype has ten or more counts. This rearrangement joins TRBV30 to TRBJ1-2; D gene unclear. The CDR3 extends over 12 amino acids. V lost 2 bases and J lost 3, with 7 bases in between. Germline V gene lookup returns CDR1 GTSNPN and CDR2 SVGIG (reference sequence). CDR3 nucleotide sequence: TGTGCCTGGAGTTTCCGGGACTATGGCTACACCTTC. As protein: CAWSFRDYGYTF.